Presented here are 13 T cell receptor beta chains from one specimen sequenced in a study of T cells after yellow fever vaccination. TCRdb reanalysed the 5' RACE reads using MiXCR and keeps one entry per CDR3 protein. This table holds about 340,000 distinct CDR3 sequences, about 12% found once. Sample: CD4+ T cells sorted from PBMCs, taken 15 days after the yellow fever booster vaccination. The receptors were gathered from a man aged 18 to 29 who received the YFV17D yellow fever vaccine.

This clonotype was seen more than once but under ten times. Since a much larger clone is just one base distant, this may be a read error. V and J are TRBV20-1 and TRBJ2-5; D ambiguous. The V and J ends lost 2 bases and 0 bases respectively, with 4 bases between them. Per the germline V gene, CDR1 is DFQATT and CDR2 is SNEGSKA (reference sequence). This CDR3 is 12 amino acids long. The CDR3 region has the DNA TGCAGTGCTAGACACTACCAAGAGACCCAGTACTTC. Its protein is CSARHYQETQYF.

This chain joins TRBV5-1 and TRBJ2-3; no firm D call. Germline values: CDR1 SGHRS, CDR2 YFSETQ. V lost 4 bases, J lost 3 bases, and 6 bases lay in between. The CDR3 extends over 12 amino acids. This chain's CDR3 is CASSVATDTQYF. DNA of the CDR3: TGCGCCAGCAGCGTGGCTACAGATACGCAGTATTTT.

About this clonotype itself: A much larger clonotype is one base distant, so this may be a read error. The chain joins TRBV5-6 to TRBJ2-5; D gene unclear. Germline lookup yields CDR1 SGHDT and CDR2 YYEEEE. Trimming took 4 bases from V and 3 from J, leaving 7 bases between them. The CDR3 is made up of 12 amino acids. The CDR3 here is CASSPDEETQYF. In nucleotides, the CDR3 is TGTGCCAGCAGCCCAGATGAAGAGACCCAGTACTTC.

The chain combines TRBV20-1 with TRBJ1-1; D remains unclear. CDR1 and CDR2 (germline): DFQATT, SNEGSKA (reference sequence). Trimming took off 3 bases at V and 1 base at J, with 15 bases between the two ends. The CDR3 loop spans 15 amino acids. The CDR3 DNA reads TGCAGTGCTAGTCGGCTGAAAGGGTCGAACACTGAAGCTTTCTTT. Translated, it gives CSASRLKGSNTEAFF.

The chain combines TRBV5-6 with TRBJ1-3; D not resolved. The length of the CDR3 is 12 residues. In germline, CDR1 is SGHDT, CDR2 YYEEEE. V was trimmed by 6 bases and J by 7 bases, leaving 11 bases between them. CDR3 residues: CASTTHGNTIYF. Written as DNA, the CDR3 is TGTGCCAGCACCACACACGGGAACACCATATATTTT.

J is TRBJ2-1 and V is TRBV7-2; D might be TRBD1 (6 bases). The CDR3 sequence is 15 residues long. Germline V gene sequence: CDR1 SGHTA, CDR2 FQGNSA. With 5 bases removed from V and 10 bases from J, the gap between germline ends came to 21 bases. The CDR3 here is CASSPLRGLVREQFF. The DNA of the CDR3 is TGTGCCAGCAGCCCCCTCAGGGGTTTGGTTAGGGAGCAGTTCTTC.

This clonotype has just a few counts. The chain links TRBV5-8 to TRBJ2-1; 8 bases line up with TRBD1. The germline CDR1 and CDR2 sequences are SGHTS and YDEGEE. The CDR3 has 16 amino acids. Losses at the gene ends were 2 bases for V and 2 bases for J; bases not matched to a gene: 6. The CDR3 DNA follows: TGTGCCAGCAGCTTCTTCCAGGGGGCTACCTACAATGAGCAGTTCTTC. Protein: CASSFFQGATYNEQFF.

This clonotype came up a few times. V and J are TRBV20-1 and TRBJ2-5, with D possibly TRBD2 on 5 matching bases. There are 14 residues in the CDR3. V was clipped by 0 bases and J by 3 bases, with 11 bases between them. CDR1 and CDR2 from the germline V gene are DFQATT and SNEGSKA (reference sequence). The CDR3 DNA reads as TGCAGTGCTAGAGAATCCCTGCGGGAAGAGACCCAGTACTTC. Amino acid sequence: CSARESLREETQYF.

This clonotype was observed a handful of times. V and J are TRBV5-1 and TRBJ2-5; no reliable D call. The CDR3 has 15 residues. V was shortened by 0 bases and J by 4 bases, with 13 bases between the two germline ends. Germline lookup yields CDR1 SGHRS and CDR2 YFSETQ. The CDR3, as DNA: TGCGCCAGCAGCTTGGGAACGGGCTCCGGAGAGACCCAGTACTTC. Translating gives CASSLGTGSGETQYF.

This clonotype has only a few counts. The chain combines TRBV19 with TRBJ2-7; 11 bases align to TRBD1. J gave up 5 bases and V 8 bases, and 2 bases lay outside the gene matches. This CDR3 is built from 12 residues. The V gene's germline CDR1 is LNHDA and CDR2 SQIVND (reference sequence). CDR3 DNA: TGTGCCAGTCGGACAGGGGGCGACGAGCAGTACTTC. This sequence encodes CASRTGGDEQYF.

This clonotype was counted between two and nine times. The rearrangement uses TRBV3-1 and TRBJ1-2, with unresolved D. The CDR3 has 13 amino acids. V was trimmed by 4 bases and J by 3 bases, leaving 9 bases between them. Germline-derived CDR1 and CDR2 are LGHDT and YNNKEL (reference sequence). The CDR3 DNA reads TGTGCCAGCAGCCGAGGGCCGGACTATGGCTACACCTTC. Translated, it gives CASSRGPDYGYTF.

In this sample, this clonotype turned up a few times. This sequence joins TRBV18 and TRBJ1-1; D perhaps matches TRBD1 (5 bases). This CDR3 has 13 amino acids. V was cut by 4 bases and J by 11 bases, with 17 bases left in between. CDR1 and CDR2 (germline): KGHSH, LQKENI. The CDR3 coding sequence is TGTGCCAGCTCACTTAGTGACACCCGGGGGGCTTTCTTT. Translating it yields CASSLSDTRGAFF.

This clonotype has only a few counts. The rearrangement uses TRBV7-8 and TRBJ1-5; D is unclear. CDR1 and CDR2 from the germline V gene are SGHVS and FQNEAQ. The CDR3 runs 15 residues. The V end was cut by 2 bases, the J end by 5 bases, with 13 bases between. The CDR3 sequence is CASSLKRSSDQPQHF. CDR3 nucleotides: TGTGCCAGCAGCTTAAAACGGTCTTCAGATCAGCCCCAGCATTTT.